These T cell receptor beta chains were read from a single sample in a study of blood T cell repertoires in COVID-19. Profiled with immunoSEQ multiplex PCR; TCRdb holds only in-frame clones, not every one. Altogether under 130,000 clones are present, approximately 76% being singletons, with the ten largest covering roughly 19%. The sequencing input was peripheral blood. These receptors all stem from a woman in her 70s with acute or convalescent COVID-19. CDR3s include the opening cysteine and the closing phenylalanine or tryptophan. A D gene is named only where the DNA matches it firmly. A clone size is listed for some rows: how often the clone was seen (once, few, many), or a class if it is expanded.

CDR3: CASSQDASYGYTF
DNA: TGTGCCAGCAGCCAAGACGCGAGCTATGGCTACACCTTC
size: few
J: TRBJ1-2
V: TRBV4-2
D: NA

CDR3: CASSLGTGSKGPQHF
DNA: TGTGCCAGCAGCTTAGGAACGGGTAGTAAAGGGCCCCAGCATTTT
size: NA
J: TRBJ1-5
V: TRBV7-8
D: NA

CDR3: CASRNLGGGEQFF
DNA: TGCGCCAGCAGAAACCTGGGGGGAGGTGAGCAGTTCTTC
size: NA
J: TRBJ2-1
V: TRBV5-1
D: NA

CDR3: CASSLDMVASGNTIYF
DNA: TGCGCCAGCAGCTTAGACATGGTCGCCTCTGGAAACACCATATATTTT
size: few
J: TRBJ1-3
V: TRBV5-1
D: NA

CDR3: CASSITGERETQYF
DNA: TGTGCCAGTAGTATAACAGGGGAACGAGAGACCCAGTACTTC
size: NA
J: TRBJ2-5
V: TRBV19
D: TRBD1

CDR3: CASSFQGSRNTEAFF
DNA: TGCGCCAGCAGCTTCCAGGGAAGTCGAAACACTGAAGCTTTCTTT
size: NA
J: TRBJ1-1
V: TRBV5-1
D: NA

CDR3: CATSAQGDGNQPQHF
DNA: TGTGCCACCAGTGCGCAGGGGGATGGCAATCAGCCCCAGCATTTT
size: NA
J: TRBJ1-5
V: TRBV24-1
D: TRBD1

CDR3: CASSLEGDRGNEKLFF
DNA: TGCGCCAGCAGCTTGGAGGGTGACAGGGGTAATGAAAAACTGTTTTTT
size: NA
J: TRBJ1-4
V: TRBV5-1
D: TRBD1

CDR3: CASSLAGGQFF
DNA: TGTGCCAGCAGCTTAGCGGGGGGGCAGTTCTTC
size: few
J: TRBJ2-1
V: TRBV11-2
D: TRBD2

CDR3: CASSPRLAGAIHSYNEQFF
DNA: TGTGCCAGTAGCCCCCGCCTAGCGGGGGCGATCCACTCCTACAATGAGCAGTTCTTC
size: NA
J: TRBJ2-1
V: TRBV19
D: TRBD2

CDR3: CASRGWGVVETQYF
DNA: TGTGCCAGCAGAGGTTGGGGAGTGGTGGAGACCCAGTACTTC
size: NA
J: TRBJ2-5
V: TRBV6-5
D: NA

CDR3: CASSYIVKGKLFF
DNA: TGTGCCAGCAGTTACATTGTGAAGGGGAAACTGTTTTTT
size: NA
J: TRBJ1-4
V: TRBV2
D: NA

CDR3: CASSWGTIGVEKLFF
DNA: TGTGCCAGCAGCTGGGGGACAATCGGAGTAGAAAAACTGTTTTTT
size: few
J: TRBJ1-4
V: TRBV7-9
D: NA

CDR3: CSAPDYPWYF
DNA: TGCAGTGCGCCTGACTATCCCTGGTACTTC
size: NA
J: TRBJ1-2
V: TRBV20-1
D: NA

CDR3: CASRPISSYNSPLHF
DNA: TGTGCCAGCAGACCTATTAGCTCCTATAATTCACCCCTCCACTTT
size: NA
J: TRBJ1-6
V: TRBV7-2
D: NA

CDR3: CASSLAGQGVTEAFF
DNA: TGCGCCAGCAGCTTGGCGGGACAGGGGGTCACTGAAGCTTTCTTT
size: NA
J: TRBJ1-1
V: TRBV5-1
D: TRBD1

CDR3: CASSQQGLANTEAFF
DNA: TGTGCCAGCAGCCAACAGGGTCTTGCGAACACTGAAGCTTTCTTT
size: once
J: TRBJ1-1
V: TRBV3-1/TRBV3-2
D: NA

CDR3: CASRFNDRPGQPQHF
DNA: TGTGCCAGCAGATTTAATGACAGGCCGGGGCAGCCCCAGCATTTT
size: NA
J: TRBJ1-5
V: TRBV6-1
D: NA

CDR3: CASSQGTGNEKLFF
DNA: TGTGCCAGCAGCCAAGGGACAGGGAATGAAAAACTGTTTTTT
size: NA
J: TRBJ1-4
V: TRBV3-1/TRBV3-2
D: TRBD1

CDR3: CASSHRDRASYEQYF
DNA: TGTGCCAGCAGTCACCGGGACAGGGCGTCCTACGAGCAGTACTTC
size: NA
J: TRBJ2-7
V: TRBV6-5
D: TRBD1

CDR3: CASSLGEVGNQPQHF
DNA: TGCGCCAGCAGCTTGGGGGAGGTTGGCAATCAGCCCCAGCATTTT
size: few
J: TRBJ1-5
V: TRBV5-1
D: NA

CDR3: CASTTTGTEVYEQYF
DNA: TGTGCCAGCACGACGACCGGGACAGAGGTATACGAGCAGTACTTC
size: NA
J: TRBJ2-7
V: TRBV5-5
D: TRBD1

CDR3: CASKTSGGTDTQYF
DNA: TGTGCCAGTAAAACTAGCGGGGGCACAGATACGCAGTATTTT
size: NA
J: TRBJ2-3
V: TRBV19
D: TRBD2

CDR3: CASTGTQGQKLFF
DNA: TGTGCCTCCACCGGGACACAGGGGCAAAAACTGTTTTTT
size: NA
J: TRBJ1-4
V: TRBV12-3/TRBV12-4
D: TRBD1

CDR3: CASSYRETNYGYTF
DNA: TGTGCCAGCAGTTACCGGGAGACTAACTATGGCTACACCTTC
size: few
J: TRBJ1-2
V: TRBV6-5
D: NA

CDR3: CASSLQGPNTEAFF
DNA: TGTGCCAGCAGTTTACAGGGGCCAAACACTGAAGCTTTCTTT
size: NA
J: TRBJ1-1
V: TRBV28
D: NA

CDR3: CASSLGKLNYGYTF
DNA: TGTGCCAGTAGTTTGGGCAAGCTAAACTATGGCTACACCTTC
size: NA
J: TRBJ1-2
V: TRBV19
D: NA

CDR3: CASSLGTSGSSSYNEQFF
DNA: TGTGCCAGCAGCTTAGGGACTAGCGGATCAAGCTCCTACAATGAGCAGTTCTTC
size: NA
J: TRBJ2-1
V: TRBV7-6
D: TRBD2

CDR3: CASSPLDIGSSTEAFF
DNA: TGTGCCAGCTCACCACTCGACATTGGGTCGAGCACTGAAGCTTTCTTT
size: NA
J: TRBJ1-1
V: TRBV18
D: NA

CDR3: CASSPTGGSTEAFF
DNA: TGCGCCAGCAGCCCGACCGGGGGGAGCACTGAAGCTTTCTTT
size: once
J: TRBJ1-1
V: TRBV5-1
D: NA